These 14 T cell receptor beta chains share one sample of origin, sequenced in a study of beta chain features in type 1 diabetes. Sequencing targeted expressed TCRB transcripts, as all isolated RNA had been reverse transcribed. Sequencing was performed with immunoSEQ multiplex PCR; in TCRdb, only in-frame clones are kept and a portion is missing. Of about 140,000 clones in the sample, about 9.7% are singletons; the top ten hold 0.5% to 0.65%. The specimen sequenced was central memory CD4+ T cells from blood. Receptors were obtained from a woman between 40 and 50 years old in good health.

The chain joins TRBV25-1 to TRBJ1-1; D is undetermined. The CDR3 has 13 amino acids. CDR1 is MGHDK and CDR2 is SYGVNS in the germline V gene. Between the trimmed V and J ends, which lost 0 bases and 4 bases, there was a span of 6 bases. CDR3 bases: TGTGCCAGCAGTGAATATCACACCACTGAAGCTTTCTTT. Amino acid sequence: CASSEYHTTEAFF.

This clone occurred many times. The rearrangement uses TRBV6-1 and TRBJ2-1; 9 bases map to TRBD2. Trimming at V came to 2 bases and at J to 15 bases, leaving 14 bases not matched to a gene. Germline V gene lookup returns CDR1 MNHNS and CDR2 SASEGT. This CDR3 has 15 amino acids. The CDR3, as DNA: TGTGCCAGCAGTGAATCGGGTAGCGGGGGCTACACCCCGTTCTTC. This sequence encodes CASSESGSGGYTPFF.

This clone was seen a handful of times. DNA for the CDR3: TGTGCCAGCAGCCTCCGGGACAGGAACACTGAAGCTTTCTTT. Its translation is CASSLRDRNTEAFF. This chain connects TRBV7-8 to TRBJ1-1, with 7 bases identical to TRBD1. The germline gives CDR1 SGHVS, CDR2 FQNEAQ. The CDR3 runs 14 residues. V shed 5 bases, J shed 1 base, and the junction held 4 bases outside the gene matches. The full variable domain, in which reference TRBV7-8 and TRBJ1-1 provide the parts outside the CDR3, is GAGVSQSPRYKVAKRGQDVALRCDPISGHVSLFWYQQALGQGPEFLTYFQNEAQLDKSGLPSDRFFAERPEGSVSTLKIQRTQQEDSAVYLCASSLRDRNTEAFFGQGTRLTVV.

This clone was counted between two and nine times. The same CDR3 is also encoded by other DNA sequences in this sample. V is TRBV6-5 and J is TRBJ1-1; no clear D. CDR1 is MNHEY, CDR2 SVGAGI, per germline. The V end was cut by 1 base, the J end by 1 base, with 4 bases between. This CDR3 is 13 amino acids long. The CDR3 DNA sequence: TGTGCCAGCAGTTACTTTAGGAACACTGAAGCTTTCTTT. Amino acid sequence: CASSYFRNTEAFF.

V usage is TRBV6-5 and J usage is TRBJ2-7; the match to TRBD2 covers 7 bases. V dropped 8 bases and J dropped 4; count of bases not matched to a gene: 5. CDR1 and CDR2 from the germline V gene are MNHEY and SVGAGI. The CDR3 extends over 12 amino acids. CDR3 protein: CASSERGYEQYF. CDR3 sequence (DNA): TGTGCCAGCTCGGAGCGGGGATACGAGCAGTACTTC.

The chain is built from TRBV2 and TRBJ1-4; TRBD1 agrees at 8 bases. Germline lookup yields CDR1 SNHLY and CDR2 FYNNEI. This CDR3 comprises 14 residues. V shed 8 bases and J 4 bases; nucleotides not matched to a gene: 6. The CDR3 is CASSPQGVNEKLFF. The CDR3 nucleotides read TGTGCCAGCTCACCACAGGGGGTTAATGAAAAACTGTTTTTT. The complete variable domain, with remaining parts taken from reference TRBV2 and TRBJ1-4, reads EPEVTQTPSHQVTQMGQEVILRCVPISNHLYFYWYRQILGQKVEFLVSFYNNEISEKSEIFDDQFSVERPDGSNFTLKIRSTKLEDSAMYFCASSPQGVNEKLFFGSGTQLSVL.

CDR3 coding DNA: TGCGCCAGCAGCTTGGCACTAGCAGGCCAAGAGACCCAGTACTTC. This codes for CASSLALAGQETQYF. J is TRBJ2-5 and V is TRBV5-1; TRBD2 is a possible D gene (6 bases). Germline loops: CDR1 SGHRS, CDR2 YFSETQ. V was cut by 0 bases and J by 1 base, with 10 bases left in between. The length of the CDR3 is 15 residues.

This clone was seen only a few times. V gene TRBV2 combines with J gene TRBJ2-1; unclear D gene. Germline CDR1 SNHLY, CDR2 FYNNEI. Between the trimmed V and J ends, which lost 1 base and 4 bases, there was a span of 11 bases. The CDR3 is 15 amino acids. Here the CDR3 reads CASSEETLDYNEQFF. CDR3 bases: TGTGCCAGCAGTGAAGAGACTCTCGATTACAATGAGCAGTTCTTC.

The CDR3 loop reads CASRKGGNSYEQYF. In DNA, the CDR3 is TGTGCCAGCAGGAAGGGGGGGAACTCCTACGAGCAGTACTTC. The J gene is TRBJ2-7, the V gene TRBV2; maybe TRBD2 (7 bases). The germline gives CDR1 SNHLY, CDR2 FYNNEI. The CDR3 contains 14 residues. Trimming shortened V by 6 bases and J by 0 bases, and 12 bases separated the two germline ends.

This clone has more than one count but fewer than ten. CDR3 DNA: TGTGCCAGCAGCTTAACAGGCCCCCAAGAGACCCAGTACTTC. It yields the protein CASSLTGPQETQYF. V is TRBV5-5 and J is TRBJ2-5; maybe TRBD1 (5 bases). The CDR3 is 14 residues long. The germline V gene has CDR1 SGHKS and CDR2 YYEKEE (reference sequence). The ends were cut back, 2 bases at V and 1 base at J, with 9 bases in the middle. Supplemented by reference TRBV5-5 and TRBJ2-5, the full variable domain reads DAGVTQSPTHLIKTRGQQVTLRCSPISGHKSVSWYQQVLGQGPQFIFQYYEKEERGRGNFPDRFSARQFPNYSSELNVNALLLGDSALYLCASSLTGPQETQYFGPGTRLLVL.

The J gene is TRBJ2-2, the V gene TRBV5-1; 11 nucleotides agree with TRBD2. In germline, CDR1 is SGHRS, CDR2 YFSETQ. CDR3 length: 17 residues. J was trimmed by 2 bases and V by 4 bases; bases with no gene match: 7. The CDR3: CASSPALAGGNTGELFF. In DNA form, the CDR3 reads TGCGCCAGCAGCCCGGCGCTAGCGGGGGGCAACACCGGGGAGCTGTTTTTT.

This clone was seen repeatedly, ten times or more. V usage is TRBV4-3 and J usage is TRBJ1-6, with a weak D call TRBD1 (5 bases). Per germline, CDR1 LGHNA and CDR2 YSLEER. The CDR3 has 15 residues. V shed 4 bases and J shed 6 bases, with 13 bases lying between them. This CDR3 is CASSLWAGRNSPLHF. The CDR3 nucleotides read TGCGCCAGCAGCCTTTGGGCAGGGCGTAATTCACCCCTCCACTTT.

The chain joins TRBV6-5 to TRBJ1-2, with TRBD1 matching 10 bases. Germline CDR1 MNHEY, CDR2 SVGAGI. This CDR3 contains 14 residues. The J segment lost 5 bases and the V segment lost 11 bases, leaving 11 bases of the junction unmatched. The CDR3, as DNA: TGTGCCGCCGCCGGGACAGGGGCCAGTTATGGCTACACCTTC. It encodes CAAAGTGASYGYTF.

V and J are TRBV19 and TRBJ2-1; TRBD2 aligns across 9 bases. CDR3 length: 13 residues. In germline, CDR1 is LNHDA, CDR2 SQIVND (reference sequence). V lost 6 bases, J lost 6 bases, and 3 bases stayed unmatched. The CDR3 protein is CASRPAGGNEQFF. The DNA for the CDR3 is TGTGCCAGTAGGCCAGCGGGGGGCAATGAGCAGTTCTTC.